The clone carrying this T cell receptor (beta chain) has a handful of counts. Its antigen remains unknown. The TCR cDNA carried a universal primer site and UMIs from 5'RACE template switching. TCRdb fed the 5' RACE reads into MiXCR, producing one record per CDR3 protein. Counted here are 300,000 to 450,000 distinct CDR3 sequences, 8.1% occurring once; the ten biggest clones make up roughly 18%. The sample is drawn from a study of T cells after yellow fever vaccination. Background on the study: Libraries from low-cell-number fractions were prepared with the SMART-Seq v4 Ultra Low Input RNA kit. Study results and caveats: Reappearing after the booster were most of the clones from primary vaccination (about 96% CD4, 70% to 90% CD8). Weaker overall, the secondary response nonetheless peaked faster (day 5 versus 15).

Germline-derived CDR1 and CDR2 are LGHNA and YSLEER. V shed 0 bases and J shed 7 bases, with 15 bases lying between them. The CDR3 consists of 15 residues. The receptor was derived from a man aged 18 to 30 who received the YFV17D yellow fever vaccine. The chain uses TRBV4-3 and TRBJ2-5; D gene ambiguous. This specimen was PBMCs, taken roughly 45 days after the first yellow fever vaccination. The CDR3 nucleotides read TGCGCCAGCAGCCAAGATTTTCTGGACGGTGGGACCCAGTACTTC. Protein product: CASSQDFLDGGTQYF.